The 16 T cell receptor beta chains presented below share a single source sample, sequenced in a study of blood T cell repertoires in COVID-19. The method was immunoSEQ multiplex PCR; TCRdb's version includes in-frame clones alone and lacks a portion of them. The repertoire consists of roughly 200,000 clones, with approximately 80% occurring once and the leading ten covering 1.5%. Sequencing was performed on peripheral blood. These receptors all stem from a human donor in a cohort sampled during active COVID-19.

The chain recombines TRBV5-4 with TRBJ2-7; tentatively, D is TRBD1 (5 bases). CDR1 and CDR2 from the germline V gene are SGHNT and YYREEE (reference sequence). The CDR3 totals 14 residues. The V end was cut by 1 base, the J end by 3 bases, with 11 bases between. CDR3 in DNA: TGTGCCAGCAGCTTGAATAAGGGGCACTACGAGCAGTACTTC. It yields the protein CASSLNKGHYEQYF.

This clone was recorded only once. The chain joins TRBV5-1 to TRBJ2-1; tentative D call: TRBD2 (6 bases). Per the germline V gene, CDR1 is SGHRS and CDR2 is YFSETQ. Trimming cost V 2 bases and J 9 bases, with 15 bases left between them. This CDR3 has 14 residues. CDR3 sequence: CASSLGDLRGEQFF. DNA for the CDR3: TGCGCCAGCAGCTTAGGGGACTTACGGGGTGAGCAGTTCTTC.

The CDR3 DNA sequence: TGTGCCAGCAGTGAAAGCGGGACAAACCCCTACGAGCAGTACTTC. It encodes CASSESGTNPYEQYF. The chain has TRBV6-1 and TRBJ2-7; possible D gene TRBD2, 7 bases. Germline values: CDR1 MNHNS, CDR2 SASEGT. This CDR3 region has 15 residues. V shed 2 bases and J shed 2 bases, with 13 bases lying between them.

The chain employs TRBV7-6 and TRBJ2-7, with TRBD2 matching 8 bases. The V segment lost 5 bases and the J segment 3 bases; nucleotides outside the gene matches: 9. This CDR3 has 15 residues. CDR1 is SGHVS and CDR2 is FNYEAQ in the germline V gene. The chain's CDR3 is CASSRISGSDYEQYF. In nucleotides, the CDR3 is TGTGCCAGCAGCCGAATCAGCGGGAGCGACTACGAGCAGTACTTC.

The chain combines TRBV19 with TRBJ1-2; D is ambiguous. From germline, CDR1 is LNHDA and CDR2 SQIVND (reference sequence). V was cut by 3 bases and J by 8 bases, with 13 bases left in between. The CDR3 spans 13 residues. CDR3 protein: CASSISGVEGYTF. CDR3 coding DNA: TGTGCCAGTAGTATTTCCGGAGTTGAGGGCTACACCTTC. The full variable domain, with the rest looked up from reference TRBV19 and TRBJ1-2, is DGGITQSPKYLFRKEGQNVTLSCEQNLNHDAMYWYRQDPGQGLRLIYYSQIVNDFQKGDIAEGYSVSREKKESFPLTVTSAQKNPTAFYLCASSISGVEGYTFGSGTRLTVV.

The chain combines TRBV6-4 with TRBJ1-2; 12 bases fit TRBD1. With V trimmed by 5 bases and J by 3 bases, 7 bases remained unmatched. In germline, CDR1 is MRHNA, CDR2 SNTAGT. CDR3 length: 16 residues. This CDR3 is CASSPGQGATYYGYTF. CDR3 sequence (DNA): TGTGCCAGCAGTCCGGGACAGGGGGCGACCTACTATGGCTACACCTTC.

The rearrangement uses TRBV5-1 and TRBJ2-7, with 7 bases aligning to TRBD2. CDR3 length equals 16 residues. J lost 0 bases, V lost 0 bases, and 6 bases had no gene match. CDR1 SGHRS and CDR2 YFSETQ come from the germline V gene. The CDR3 protein is CASSLAYGGSSYEQYF. In DNA form, the CDR3 reads TGCGCCAGCAGCTTGGCCTACGGGGGGAGCTCCTACGAGCAGTACTTC.

The gene calls are TRBV7-6 and TRBJ2-7; perhaps TRBD2 as D (5 bases). Germline-derived CDR1 and CDR2 are SGHVS and FNYEAQ. V was trimmed by 1 base and J by 0 bases, leaving 7 bases between them. The CDR3 has 14 residues. This CDR3 is CASSLDGNSYEQYF. The CDR3 DNA reads TGTGCCAGCAGCTTAGACGGGAACTCCTACGAGCAGTACTTC.

This clone was counted between two and nine times. The chain has TRBV9 and TRBJ1-1, with TRBD1 identical over 7 bases. J was trimmed by 1 base and V by 4 bases; bases with no gene match: 4. There are 14 residues in the CDR3. Germline V gene sequence: CDR1 SGDLS, CDR2 YYNGEE. CDR3 nucleotide sequence: TGTGCCAGCAGCACCCACAGGGGGAACACTGAAGCTTTCTTT. Translated: CASSTHRGNTEAFF.

This clone occurred once. This chain connects TRBV29-1 to TRBJ1-1; weak D call: TRBD1 (5 bases). The CDR3 spans 13 residues. CDR1 SQVTM and CDR2 ANQGSEA come from the germline V gene. The V end lost 5 bases, the J end lost 2 bases, and 12 bases lay between the germline ends. The CDR3 coding sequence is TGCAGCGTTCCTAGGGGTAGAAACACTGAAGCTTTCTTT. Encoded protein: CSVPRGRNTEAFF.

This chain connects TRBV7-2 to TRBJ2-7; 7 bases match TRBD1. There are 15 residues in the CDR3. V trimming: 5 bases; J trimming: 4 bases; junction bases outside the gene matches: 11. The V gene's germline CDR1 is SGHTA and CDR2 FQGNSA. The CDR3 DNA is TGTGCCAGCAGCCGCTACAGGGGTGGTACTTACGAGCAGTACTTC. Protein: CASSRYRGGTYEQYF.

This clone was recorded only once. The V and J genes are TRBV7-9 and TRBJ1-4, with TRBD1 as a possible D gene (5 bases). Germline CDR1 SEHNR, CDR2 FQNEAQ (reference sequence). This CDR3 has 14 amino acids. V was cut by 3 bases and J by 5 bases, with 10 bases left in between. DNA for the CDR3: TGTGCCAGCAGCTTCGAGGGGAGGAATGAAAAACTGTTTTTT. Protein sequence: CASSFEGRNEKLFF.

This clone was recorded a few times. This chain links TRBV7-9 with TRBJ1-2, with TRBD1 matching over 7 bases. Germline V gene lookup returns CDR1 SEHNR and CDR2 FQNEAQ (reference sequence). The J segment lost 7 bases and the V segment lost 6 bases, leaving 8 bases of the junction unmatched. The CDR3 length is 13 residues. The CDR3 spells CASSADRVGGYTF. The CDR3 coding sequence is TGTGCCAGCAGTGCTGACAGGGTGGGTGGCTACACCTTC.

On this clone: A read error may be the cause here, since a much bigger clone is one base away. The chain has TRBV4-2 and TRBJ2-7; the match to TRBD1 covers 10 bases. The CDR3 has 14 residues. CDR1 and CDR2 (germline): LGHNA, YNFKEQ. V gave up 4 bases and J gave up 3 bases; unmatched junction bases: 3. This CDR3 is CASSPGQGDYEQYF. The CDR3 DNA reads TGTGCCAGCAGCCCCGGACAGGGGGACTACGAGCAGTACTTC.

The J gene is TRBJ1-5, the V gene TRBV19; 8 positions agree with TRBD1. CDR3 size: 15 residues. V was pared by 2 bases and J by 4 bases, with 4 bases of the junction left unmatched. The V gene's germline CDR1 is LNHDA and CDR2 SQIVND (reference sequence). CDR3 region: CASSIPWTGNQPQHF. The CDR3 bases are TGTGCCAGTAGTATACCATGGACAGGGAATCAGCCCCAGCATTTT.

V usage is TRBV11-2 and J usage is TRBJ2-1, with 7 bases fitting TRBD2. In germline, CDR1 is SGHAT, CDR2 FQNNGV. The CDR3 is 13 amino acids. With 5 bases clipped from V and 7 bases from J, the junction kept 5 bases outside the gene matches. This chain's CDR3 is CASSPGRFNEQFF. CDR3 DNA sequence: TGTGCCAGCAGCCCCGGGAGGTTTAATGAGCAGTTCTTC.